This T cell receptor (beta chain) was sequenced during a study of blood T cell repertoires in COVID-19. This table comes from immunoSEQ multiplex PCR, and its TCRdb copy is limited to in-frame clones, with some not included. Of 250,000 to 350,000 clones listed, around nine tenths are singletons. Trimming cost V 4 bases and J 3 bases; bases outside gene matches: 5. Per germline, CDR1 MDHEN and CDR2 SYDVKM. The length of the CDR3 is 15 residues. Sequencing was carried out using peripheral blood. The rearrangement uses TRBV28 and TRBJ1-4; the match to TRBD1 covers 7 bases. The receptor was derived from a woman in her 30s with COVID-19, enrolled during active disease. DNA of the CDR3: TGTGCCAGCAGTTCGATGACAGGGTCTAATGAAAAACTGTTTTTT. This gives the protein CASSSMTGSNEKLFF. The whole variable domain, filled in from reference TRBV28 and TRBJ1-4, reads DVKVTQSSRYLVKRTGEKVFLECVQDMDHENMFWYRQDPGLGLRLIYFSYDVKMKEKGDIPEGYSVSREKKERFSLILESASTNQTSMYLCASSSMTGSNEKLFFGSGTQLSVL.